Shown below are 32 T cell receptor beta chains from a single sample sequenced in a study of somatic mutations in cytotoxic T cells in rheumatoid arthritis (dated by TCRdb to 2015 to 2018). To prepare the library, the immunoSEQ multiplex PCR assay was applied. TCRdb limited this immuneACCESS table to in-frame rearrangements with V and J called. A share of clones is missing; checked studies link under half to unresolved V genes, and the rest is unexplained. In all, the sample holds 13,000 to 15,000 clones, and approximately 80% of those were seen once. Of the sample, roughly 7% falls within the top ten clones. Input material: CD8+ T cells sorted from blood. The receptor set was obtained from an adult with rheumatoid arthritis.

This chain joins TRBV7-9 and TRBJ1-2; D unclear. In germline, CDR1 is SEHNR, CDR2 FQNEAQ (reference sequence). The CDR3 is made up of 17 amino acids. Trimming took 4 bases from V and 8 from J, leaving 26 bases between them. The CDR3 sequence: CASSSTDPFQGSLGYTF. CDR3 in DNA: TGTGCCAGCAGCTCAACCGACCCCTTCCAAGGGTCTTTGGGCTACACCTTC.

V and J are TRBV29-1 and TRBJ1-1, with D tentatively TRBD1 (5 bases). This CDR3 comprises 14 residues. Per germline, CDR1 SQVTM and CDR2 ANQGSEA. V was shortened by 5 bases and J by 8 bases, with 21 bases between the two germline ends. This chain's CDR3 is CSVFAPRDLREAFF. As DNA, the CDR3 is TGCAGCGTTTTCGCCCCTCGGGACCTCAGGGAAGCTTTCTTT.

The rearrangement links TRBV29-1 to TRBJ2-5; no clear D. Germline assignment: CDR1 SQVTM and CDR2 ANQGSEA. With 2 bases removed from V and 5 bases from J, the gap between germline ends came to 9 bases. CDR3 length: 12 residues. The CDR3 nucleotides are TGCAGCGTTGAAAGTGGCGACGAGACCCAGTACTTC. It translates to CSVESGDETQYF.

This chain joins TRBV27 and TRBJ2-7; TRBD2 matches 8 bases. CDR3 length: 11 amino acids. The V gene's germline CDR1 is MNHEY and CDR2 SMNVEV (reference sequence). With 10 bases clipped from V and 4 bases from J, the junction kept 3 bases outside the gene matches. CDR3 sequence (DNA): TGTGCCACCACTAGCGGATACGAGCAGTACTTC. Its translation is CATTSGYEQYF.

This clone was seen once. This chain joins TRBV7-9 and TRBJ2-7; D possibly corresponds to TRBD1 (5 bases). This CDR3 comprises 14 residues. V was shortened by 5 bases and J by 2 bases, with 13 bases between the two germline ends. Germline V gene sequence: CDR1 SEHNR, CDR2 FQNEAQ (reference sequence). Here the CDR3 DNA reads TGTGCCAGCAGCGAAACTCCGACAGCCTACGAGCAGTACTTC. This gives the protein CASSETPTAYEQYF.

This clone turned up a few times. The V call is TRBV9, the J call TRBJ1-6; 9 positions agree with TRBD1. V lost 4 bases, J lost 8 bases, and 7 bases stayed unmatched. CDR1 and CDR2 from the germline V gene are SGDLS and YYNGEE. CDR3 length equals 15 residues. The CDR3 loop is CASSSPQGADSPLHF. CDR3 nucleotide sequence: TGTGCCAGCAGCTCACCACAGGGGGCGGATTCACCCCTCCACTTT.

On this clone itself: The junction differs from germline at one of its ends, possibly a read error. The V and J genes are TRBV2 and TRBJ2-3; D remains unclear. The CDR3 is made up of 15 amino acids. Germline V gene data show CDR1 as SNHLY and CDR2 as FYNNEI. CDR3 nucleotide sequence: TGTGCCAGCAGGGAAGATTCTTTTAGCACAGATACGCAGTATTTT. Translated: CASREDSFSTDTQYF.

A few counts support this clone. CDR3 nucleotide sequence: TGTGCCACCAGCGAGGGACCTATCACTGAAGCTTTCTTT. Translated, it gives CATSEGPITEAFF. The chain carries TRBV15 and TRBJ1-1; maybe TRBD1 (5 bases). This CDR3 contains 13 residues. Deletions cut 5 bases from V and 4 bases from J, with 11 bases between. CDR1 is LNHNV, CDR2 YYDKDF, per germline (reference sequence).

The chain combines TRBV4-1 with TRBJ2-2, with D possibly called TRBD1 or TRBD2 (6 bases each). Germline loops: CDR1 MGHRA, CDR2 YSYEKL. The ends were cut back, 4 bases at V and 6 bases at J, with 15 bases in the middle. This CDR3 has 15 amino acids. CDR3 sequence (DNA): TGCGCCAGCAGCCCCGGAGGGGGTTTAGCCGGGGAGCTGTTTTTT. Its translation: CASSPGGGLAGELFF.

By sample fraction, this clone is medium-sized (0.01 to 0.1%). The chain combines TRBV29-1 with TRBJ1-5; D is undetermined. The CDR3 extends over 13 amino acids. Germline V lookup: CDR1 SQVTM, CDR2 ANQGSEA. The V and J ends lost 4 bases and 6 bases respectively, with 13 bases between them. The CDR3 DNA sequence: TGCAGCGTTGCTGATGGATTAAGTCAGCCCCAGCATTTT. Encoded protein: CSVADGLSQPQHF.

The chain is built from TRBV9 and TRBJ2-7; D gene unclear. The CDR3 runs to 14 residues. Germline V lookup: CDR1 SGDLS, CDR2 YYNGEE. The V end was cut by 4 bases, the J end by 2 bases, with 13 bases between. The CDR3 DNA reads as TGTGCCAGCAGCCCGCGTGGTGGGCCCTACGAGCAGTACTTC. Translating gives CASSPRGGPYEQYF.

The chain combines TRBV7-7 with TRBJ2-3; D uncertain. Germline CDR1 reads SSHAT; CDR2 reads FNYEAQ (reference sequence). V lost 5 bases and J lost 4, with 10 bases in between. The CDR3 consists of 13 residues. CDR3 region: CASSPLFPDTQYF. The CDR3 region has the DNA TGTGCCAGCAGCCCACTTTTCCCAGATACGCAGTATTTT.

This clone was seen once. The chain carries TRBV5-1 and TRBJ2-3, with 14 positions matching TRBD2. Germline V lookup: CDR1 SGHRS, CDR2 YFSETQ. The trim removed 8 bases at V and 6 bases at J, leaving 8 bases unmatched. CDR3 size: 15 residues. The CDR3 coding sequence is TGCGCCAGTTCAGGGACTAGCGGGGGATGGGATACGCAGTATTTT. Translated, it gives CASSGTSGGWDTQYF.

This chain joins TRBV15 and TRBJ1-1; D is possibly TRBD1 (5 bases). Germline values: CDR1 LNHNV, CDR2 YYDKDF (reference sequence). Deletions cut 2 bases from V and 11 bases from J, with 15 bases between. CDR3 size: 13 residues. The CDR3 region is CATSRPGGRAAFF. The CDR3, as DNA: TGTGCCACCAGCAGACCCGGAGGCAGGGCCGCTTTCTTT. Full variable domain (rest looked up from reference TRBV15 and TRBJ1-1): DAMVIQNPRYQVTQFGKPVTLSCSQTLNHNVMYWYQQKSSQAPKLLFHYYDKDFNNEADTPDNFQSRRPNTSFCFLDIRSPGLGDTAMYLCATSRPGGRAAFFGQGTRLTVV.

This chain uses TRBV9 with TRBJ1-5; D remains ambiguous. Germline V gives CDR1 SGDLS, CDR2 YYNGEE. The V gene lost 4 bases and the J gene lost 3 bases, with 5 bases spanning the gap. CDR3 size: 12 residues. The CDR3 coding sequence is TGTGCCAGCAGCCGGGACAATCAGCCCCAGCATTTT. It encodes CASSRDNQPQHF.

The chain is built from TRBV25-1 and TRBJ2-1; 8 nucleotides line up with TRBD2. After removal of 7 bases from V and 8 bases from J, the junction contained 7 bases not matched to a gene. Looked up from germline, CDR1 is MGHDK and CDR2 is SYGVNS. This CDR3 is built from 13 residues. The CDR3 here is CASTSGRFDEQFF. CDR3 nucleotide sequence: TGTGCCAGCACCAGCGGGAGATTCGATGAGCAGTTCTTC.

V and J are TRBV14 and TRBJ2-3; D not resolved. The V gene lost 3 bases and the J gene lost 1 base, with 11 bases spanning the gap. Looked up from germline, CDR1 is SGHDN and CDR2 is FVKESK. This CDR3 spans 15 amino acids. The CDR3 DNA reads TGTGCCAGCAGCCACAGCCTCCAGCGCACAGATACGCAGTATTTT. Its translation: CASSHSLQRTDTQYF. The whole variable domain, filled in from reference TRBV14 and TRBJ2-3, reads EAGVTQFPSHSVIEKGQTVTLRCDPISGHDNLYWYRRVMGKEIKFLLHFVKESKQDESGMPNNRFLAERTGGTYSTLKVQPAELEDSGVYFCASSHSLQRTDTQYFGPGTRLTVL.

In DNA form, the CDR3 reads TGTGCCAGCAGCTTAGAGCGTAGCACAGATACGCAGTATTTT. This gives the protein CASSLERSTDTQYF. V usage is TRBV7-8 and J usage is TRBJ2-3; D not resolved. The ends were cut back, 1 base at V and 0 bases at J, with 5 bases in the middle. CDR3 length: 14 amino acids. CDR1 is SGHVS and CDR2 is FQNEAQ in the germline V gene.

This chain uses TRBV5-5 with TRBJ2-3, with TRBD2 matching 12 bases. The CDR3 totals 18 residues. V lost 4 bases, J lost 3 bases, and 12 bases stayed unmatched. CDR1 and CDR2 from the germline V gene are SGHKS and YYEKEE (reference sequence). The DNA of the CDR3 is TGTGCCAGCAGCCCCATGTCTGGACTAGCGGGGAGGACAGATACGCAGTATTTT. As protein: CASSPMSGLAGRTDTQYF.

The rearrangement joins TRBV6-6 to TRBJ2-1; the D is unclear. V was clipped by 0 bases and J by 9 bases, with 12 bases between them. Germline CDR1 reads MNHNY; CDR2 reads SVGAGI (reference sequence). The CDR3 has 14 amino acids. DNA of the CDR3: TGTGCCAGCAGTTACTCGACGGCTCCCGGTGAGCAGTTCTTC. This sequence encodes CASSYSTAPGEQFF.

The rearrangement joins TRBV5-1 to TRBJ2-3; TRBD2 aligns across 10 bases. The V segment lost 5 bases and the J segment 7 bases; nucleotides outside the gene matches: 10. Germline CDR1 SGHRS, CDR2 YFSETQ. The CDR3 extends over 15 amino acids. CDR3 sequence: CASRDSAGGPHTQYF. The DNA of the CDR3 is TGCGCCAGCAGGGACTCAGCGGGAGGGCCGCATACGCAGTATTTT.

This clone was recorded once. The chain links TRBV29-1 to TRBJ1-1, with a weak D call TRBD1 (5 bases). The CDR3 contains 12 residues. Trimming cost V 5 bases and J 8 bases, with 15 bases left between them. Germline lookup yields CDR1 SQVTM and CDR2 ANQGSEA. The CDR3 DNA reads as TGCAGCGTTAGCTCCGGGACCCGAGAAGCTTTCTTT. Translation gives CSVSSGTREAFF.

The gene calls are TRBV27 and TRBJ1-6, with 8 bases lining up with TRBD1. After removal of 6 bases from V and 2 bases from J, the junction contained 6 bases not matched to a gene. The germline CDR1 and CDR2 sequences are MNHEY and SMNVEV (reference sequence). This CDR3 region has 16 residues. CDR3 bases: TGTGCCAGCAGCCGACAGGGGAACGCCTATAATTCACCCCTCCACTTT. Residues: CASSRQGNAYNSPLHF.

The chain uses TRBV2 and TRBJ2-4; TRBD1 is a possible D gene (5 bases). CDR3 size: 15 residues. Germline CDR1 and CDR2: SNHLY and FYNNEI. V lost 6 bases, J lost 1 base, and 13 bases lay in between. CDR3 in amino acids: CASRTVILAKNIQYF. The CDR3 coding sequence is TGTGCCAGCAGGACAGTGATCCTGGCCAAAAACATTCAGTACTTC. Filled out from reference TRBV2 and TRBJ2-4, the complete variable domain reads EPEVTQTPSHQVTQMGQEVILRCVPISNHLYFYWYRQILGQKVEFLVSFYNNEISEKSEIFDDQFSVERPDGSNFTLKIRSTKLEDSAMYFCASRTVILAKNIQYFGAGTRLSVL.

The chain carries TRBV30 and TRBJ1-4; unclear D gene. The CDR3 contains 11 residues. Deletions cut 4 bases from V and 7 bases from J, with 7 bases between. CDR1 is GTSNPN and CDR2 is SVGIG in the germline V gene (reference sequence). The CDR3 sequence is CAWNLGEKLFF. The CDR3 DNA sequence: TGTGCCTGGAATTTAGGTGAAAAACTGTTTTTT.

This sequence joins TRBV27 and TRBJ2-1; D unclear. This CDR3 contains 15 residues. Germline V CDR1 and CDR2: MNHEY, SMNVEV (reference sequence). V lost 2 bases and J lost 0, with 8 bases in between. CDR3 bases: TGTGCCAGCAGTTTAATCGTCAGCTCCTACAATGAGCAGTTCTTC. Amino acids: CASSLIVSSYNEQFF.

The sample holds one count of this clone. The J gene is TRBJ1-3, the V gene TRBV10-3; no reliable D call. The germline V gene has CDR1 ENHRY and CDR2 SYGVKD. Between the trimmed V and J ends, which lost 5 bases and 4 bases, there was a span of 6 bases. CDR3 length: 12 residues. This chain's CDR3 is CAISPIGNTIYF. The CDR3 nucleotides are TGTGCCATCAGTCCGATCGGAAACACCATATATTTT.

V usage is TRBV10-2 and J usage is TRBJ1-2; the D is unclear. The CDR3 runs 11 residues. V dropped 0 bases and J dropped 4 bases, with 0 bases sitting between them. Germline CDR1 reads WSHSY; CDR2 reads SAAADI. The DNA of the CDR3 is TGCGCCAGCAGTGAGTCCTATGGCTACACCTTC. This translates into CASSESYGYTF.

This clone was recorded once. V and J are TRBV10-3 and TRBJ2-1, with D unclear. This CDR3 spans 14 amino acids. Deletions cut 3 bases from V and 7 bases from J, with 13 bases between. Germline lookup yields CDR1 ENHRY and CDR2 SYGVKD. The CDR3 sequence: CAISEVGMTNEQFF. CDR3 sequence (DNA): TGTGCCATCAGTGAAGTGGGCATGACAAATGAGCAGTTCTTC.

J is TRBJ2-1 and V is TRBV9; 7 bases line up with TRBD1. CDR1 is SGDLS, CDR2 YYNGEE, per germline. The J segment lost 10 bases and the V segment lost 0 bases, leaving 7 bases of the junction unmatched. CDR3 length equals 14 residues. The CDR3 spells CASSVAGQTQEQFF. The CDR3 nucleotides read TGTGCCAGCAGCGTAGCGGGACAGACTCAAGAGCAGTTCTTC.

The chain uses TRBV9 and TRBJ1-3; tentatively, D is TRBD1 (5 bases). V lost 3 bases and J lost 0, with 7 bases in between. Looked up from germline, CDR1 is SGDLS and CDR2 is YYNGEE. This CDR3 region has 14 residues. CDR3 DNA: TGTGCCAGCAGCGGGGGGGGCTCTGGAAACACCATATATTTT. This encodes CASSGGGSGNTIYF.

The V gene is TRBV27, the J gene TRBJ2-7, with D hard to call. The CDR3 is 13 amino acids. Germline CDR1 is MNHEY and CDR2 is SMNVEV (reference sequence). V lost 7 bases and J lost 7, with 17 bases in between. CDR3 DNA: TGTGCCAGCATTCCAGGTCGGGTGGGGGAGCAGTACTTC. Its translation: CASIPGRVGEQYF.